This T cell receptor (beta chain) was found in a study of T cell repertoires in cytomegalovirus infection. For the study at large: TCR beta signatures that were public indicated CMV infection and matching HLA type.

Germline V gene sequence: CDR1 MGHRA, CDR2 YSYEKL. This CDR3 is 14 amino acids long. The V end lost 1 base, the J end lost 3 bases, and 10 bases lay between the germline ends. On this clonotype: The antigen is unknown. A much larger clone differs by one base, so this may be a read error. The conserved phenylalanine or tryptophan normally closing the CDR3 is absent here, so this likely arose from a read error.

TCRdb called the reads again in MiXCR, with one record for every CDR3 protein. The repertoire holds 400,000 or so distinct CDR3 sequences, with roughly 31% as singletons. General study points: The ex vivo response showed dominance by HLA-C-restricted CMV-specific TCR beta clonotypes. Identification of carriers of CMV plus the relevant HLA was performed using cumulative public TCR beta family frequency.

What was sequenced was PBMCs. The TCR originated in a human donor in good health (CMV status not recorded). Some clones in this sample may be carry-over from other donors' samples. This chain uses TRBV4-1 with TRBJ2-7; D might be TRBD2 (5 bases). The CDR3 spells CASSQGEGRYEQYL. For the CDR3, the DNA is TGCGCCAGCAGCCAAGGAGAGGGCCGCTACGAGCAGTACTTA.